This entry features one TCR beta chain sequence. This CDR3 spans 12 amino acids. Germline CDR1 and CDR2: MNHNY and SVGAGI (reference sequence). Trimming removed 2 bases from V and 7 bases from J, with 6 bases in between. This entry belongs to a study of identical twins. TCRdb re-derived calls from the 5' RACE reads in MiXCR, one entry per CDR3 protein. This sample yields 200,000 to 250,000 distinct CDR3 sequences, of which around 6.9% are seen a single time; about 1.8% belongs to the top ten. These data also featured in a second study, about yellow fever vaccine responses in identical twins.

The sequenced sample was memory (CD45RO+) T cells sorted from blood. The clonotype was recovered from a woman between 18 and 30 years old in good health. This rearrangement joins TRBV6-6 to TRBJ1-5; D not certain. The chain's CDR3 is CASSYGGQPQHF. In DNA, the CDR3 is TGTGCCAGCAGTTACGGAGGGCAGCCCCAGCATTTT.